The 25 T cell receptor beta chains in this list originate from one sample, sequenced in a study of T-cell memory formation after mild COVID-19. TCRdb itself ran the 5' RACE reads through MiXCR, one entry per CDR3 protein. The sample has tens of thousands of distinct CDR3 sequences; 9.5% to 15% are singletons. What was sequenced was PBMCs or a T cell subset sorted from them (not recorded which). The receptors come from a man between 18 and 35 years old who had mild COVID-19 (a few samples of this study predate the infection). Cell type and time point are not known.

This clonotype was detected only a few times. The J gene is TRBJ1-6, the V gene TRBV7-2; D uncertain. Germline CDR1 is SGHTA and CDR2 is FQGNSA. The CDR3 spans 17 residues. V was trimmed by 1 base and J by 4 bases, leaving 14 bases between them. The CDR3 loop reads CASSLVSGAHYNSPLHF. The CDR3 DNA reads TGTGCCAGCAGCTTAGTTTCGGGCGCCCATTATAATTCACCCCTCCACTTT.

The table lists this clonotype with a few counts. The CDR3 region has the DNA TGCAGTGCGAAGCTTCCCGTGGAAGAGACCCAGTACTTC. It yields the protein CSAKLPVEETQYF. This sequence joins TRBV20-1 and TRBJ2-5; D remains unclear. With 6 bases removed from V and 3 bases from J, the gap between germline ends came to 14 bases. The CDR3 is 13 residues long. Per the germline V gene, CDR1 is DFQATT and CDR2 is SNEGSKA (reference sequence).

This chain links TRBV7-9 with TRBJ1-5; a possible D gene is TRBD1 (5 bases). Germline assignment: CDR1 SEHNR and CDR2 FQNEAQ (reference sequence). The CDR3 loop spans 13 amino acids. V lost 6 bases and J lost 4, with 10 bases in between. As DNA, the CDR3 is TGTGCCAGCAGTCCACAGGCAAATCAGCCCCAGCATTTT. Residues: CASSPQANQPQHF. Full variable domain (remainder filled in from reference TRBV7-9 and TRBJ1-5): DTGVSQNPRHKITKRGQNVTFRCDPISEHNRLYWYRQTLGQGPEFLTYFQNEAQLEKSRLLSDRFSAERPKGSFSTLEIQRTEQGDSAMYLCASSPQANQPQHFGDGTRLSIL.

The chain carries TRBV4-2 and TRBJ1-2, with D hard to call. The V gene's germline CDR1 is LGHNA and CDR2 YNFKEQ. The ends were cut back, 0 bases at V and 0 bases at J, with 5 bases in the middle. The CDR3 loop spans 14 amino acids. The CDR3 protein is CASSQEGPNYGYTF. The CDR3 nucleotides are TGTGCCAGCAGCCAAGAGGGTCCTAACTATGGCTACACCTTC.

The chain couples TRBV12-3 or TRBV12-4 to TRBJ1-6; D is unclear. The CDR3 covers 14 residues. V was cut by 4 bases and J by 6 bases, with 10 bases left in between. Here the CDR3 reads CASSSPGTNSPLHF. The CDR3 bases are TGTGCCAGCAGTTCTCCGGGAACTAATTCACCCCTCCACTTT.

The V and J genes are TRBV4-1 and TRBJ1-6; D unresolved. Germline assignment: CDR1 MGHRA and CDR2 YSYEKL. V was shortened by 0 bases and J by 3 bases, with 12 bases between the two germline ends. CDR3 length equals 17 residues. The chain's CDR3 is CASSQEPQALYNSPLHF. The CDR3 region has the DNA TGCGCCAGCAGCCAAGAACCCCAGGCCCTCTATAATTCACCCCTCCACTTT.

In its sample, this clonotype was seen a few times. DNA of the CDR3: TGCGCCAGCACAGAAACCCCGGGACAGGGGGCCTATGGCTACACCTTC. It yields the protein CASTETPGQGAYGYTF. The chain employs TRBV5-1 and TRBJ1-2; 12 bases are a match to TRBD1. CDR1 and CDR2 (germline): SGHRS, YFSETQ. The CDR3 spans 16 residues. V lost 6 bases to trimming and J lost 4 bases; unmatched junction nucleotides: 10. Full variable domain (rest looked up from reference TRBV5-1 and TRBJ1-2): KAGVTQTPRYLIKTRGQQVTLSCSPISGHRSVSWYQQTPGQGLQFLFEYFSETQRNKGNFPGRFSGRQFSNSRSEMNVSTLELGDSALYLCASTETPGQGAYGYTFGSGTRLTVV.

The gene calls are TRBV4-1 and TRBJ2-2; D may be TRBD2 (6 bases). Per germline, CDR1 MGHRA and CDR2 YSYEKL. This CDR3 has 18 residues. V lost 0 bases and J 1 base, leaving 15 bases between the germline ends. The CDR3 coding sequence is TGCGCCAGCAGCCAAGATTCTGTGCGACTAGAGAACACCGGGGAGCTGTTTTTT. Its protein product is CASSQDSVRLENTGELFF.

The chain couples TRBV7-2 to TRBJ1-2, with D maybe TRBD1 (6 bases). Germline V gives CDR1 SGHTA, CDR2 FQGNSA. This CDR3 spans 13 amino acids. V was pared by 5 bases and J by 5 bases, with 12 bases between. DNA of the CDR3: TGTGCCAGCAGCCGAGGACAGTATTATGGCTACACCTTC. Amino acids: CASSRGQYYGYTF.

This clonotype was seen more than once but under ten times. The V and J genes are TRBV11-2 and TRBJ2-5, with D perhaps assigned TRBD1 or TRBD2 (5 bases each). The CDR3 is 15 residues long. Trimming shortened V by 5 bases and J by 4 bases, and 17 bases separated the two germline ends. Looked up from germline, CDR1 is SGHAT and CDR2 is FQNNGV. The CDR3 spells CASSQPQGAGETQYF. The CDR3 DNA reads TGTGCCAGCAGCCAGCCACAAGGGGCGGGAGAGACCCAGTACTTC.

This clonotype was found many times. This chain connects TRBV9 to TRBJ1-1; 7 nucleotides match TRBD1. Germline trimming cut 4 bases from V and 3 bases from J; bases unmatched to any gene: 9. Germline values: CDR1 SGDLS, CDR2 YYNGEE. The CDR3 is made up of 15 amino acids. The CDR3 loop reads CASSPRQGLDTEAFF. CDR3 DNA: TGTGCCAGCAGCCCCAGACAGGGACTGGACACTGAAGCTTTCTTT. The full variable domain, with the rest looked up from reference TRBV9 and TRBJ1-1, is DSGVTQTPKHLITATGQRVTLRCSPRSGDLSVYWYQQSLDQGLQFLIQYYNGEERAKGNILERFSAQQFPDLHSELNLSSLELGDSALYFCASSPRQGLDTEAFFGQGTRLTVV.

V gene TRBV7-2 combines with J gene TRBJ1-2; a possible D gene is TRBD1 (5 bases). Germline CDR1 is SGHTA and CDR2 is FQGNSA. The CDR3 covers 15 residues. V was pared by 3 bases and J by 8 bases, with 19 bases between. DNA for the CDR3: TGTGCCAGCAGCTTGTGGGCGCTTCATAGGGACGGCTACACCTTC. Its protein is CASSLWALHRDGYTF.

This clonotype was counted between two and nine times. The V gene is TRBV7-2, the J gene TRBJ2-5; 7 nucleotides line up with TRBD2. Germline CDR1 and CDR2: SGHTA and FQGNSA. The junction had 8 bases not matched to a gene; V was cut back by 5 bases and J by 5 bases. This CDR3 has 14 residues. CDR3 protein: CASSPNGGWETQYF. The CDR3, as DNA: TGTGCCAGCAGCCCGAACGGGGGGTGGGAGACCCAGTACTTC.

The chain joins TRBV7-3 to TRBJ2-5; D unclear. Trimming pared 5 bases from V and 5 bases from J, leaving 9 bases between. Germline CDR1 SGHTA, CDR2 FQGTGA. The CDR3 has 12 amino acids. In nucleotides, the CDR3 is TGTGCCAGCAGCAGCGCCGGGGAGACCCAGTACTTC. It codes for CASSSAGETQYF.

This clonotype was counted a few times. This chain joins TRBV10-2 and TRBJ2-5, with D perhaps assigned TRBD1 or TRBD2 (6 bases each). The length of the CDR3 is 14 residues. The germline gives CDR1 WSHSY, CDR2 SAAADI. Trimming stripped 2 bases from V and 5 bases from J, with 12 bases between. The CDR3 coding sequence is TGCGCCAGCAGTGAGGGGGGGCCTGGGGAGACCCAGTACTTC. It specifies CASSEGGPGETQYF.

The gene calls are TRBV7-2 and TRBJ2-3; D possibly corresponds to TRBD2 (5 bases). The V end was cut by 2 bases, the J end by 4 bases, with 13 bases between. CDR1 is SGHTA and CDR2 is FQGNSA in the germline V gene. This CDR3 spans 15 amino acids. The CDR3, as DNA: TGTGCCAGCAGCTTATTCTTCTTGAGGGCAGATACGCAGTATTTT. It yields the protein CASSLFFLRADTQYF.

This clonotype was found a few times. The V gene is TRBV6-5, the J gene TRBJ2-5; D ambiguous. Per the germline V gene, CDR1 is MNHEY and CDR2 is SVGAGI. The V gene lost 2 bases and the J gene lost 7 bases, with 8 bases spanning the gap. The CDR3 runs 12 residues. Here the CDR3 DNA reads TGTGCCAGCAGTTACGGTTCCGGGACCCAGTACTTC. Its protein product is CASSYGSGTQYF.

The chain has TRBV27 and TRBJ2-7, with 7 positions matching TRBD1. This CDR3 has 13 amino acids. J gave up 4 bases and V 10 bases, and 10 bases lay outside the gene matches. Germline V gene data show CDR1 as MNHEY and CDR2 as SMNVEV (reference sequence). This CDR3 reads CANASPGQYEQYV. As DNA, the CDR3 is TGTGCCAACGCAAGCCCGGGACAGTACGAGCAGTACGTC.

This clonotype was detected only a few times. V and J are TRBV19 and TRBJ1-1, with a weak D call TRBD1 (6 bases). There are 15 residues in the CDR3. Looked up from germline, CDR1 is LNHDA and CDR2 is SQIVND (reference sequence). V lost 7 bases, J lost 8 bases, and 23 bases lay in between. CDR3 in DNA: TGTGCCAGTAATCAGCAGGAAAGGGGGGGCGAAGAAGCTTTCTTT. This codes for CASNQQERGGEEAFF.

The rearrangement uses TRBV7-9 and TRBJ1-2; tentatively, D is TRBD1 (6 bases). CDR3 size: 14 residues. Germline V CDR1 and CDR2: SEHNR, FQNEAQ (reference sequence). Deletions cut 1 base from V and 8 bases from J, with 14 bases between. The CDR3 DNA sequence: TGTGCCAGCAGCTTAGGGCAGGGGTTATTCGGCTACACCTTC. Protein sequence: CASSLGQGLFGYTF.

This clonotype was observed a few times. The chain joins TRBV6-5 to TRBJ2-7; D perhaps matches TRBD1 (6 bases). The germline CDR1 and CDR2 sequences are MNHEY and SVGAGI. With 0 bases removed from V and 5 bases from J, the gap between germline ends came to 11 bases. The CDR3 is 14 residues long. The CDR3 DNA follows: TGTGCCAGCAGTTACTCGGGCAGGGGCCACGAGCAGTACTTC. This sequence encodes CASSYSGRGHEQYF.

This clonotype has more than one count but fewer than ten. CDR3 sequence (DNA): TGTGCCAGCACTGGGACACGCAATCAGCCCCAGCATTTT. Its protein product is CASTGTRNQPQHF. The gene calls are TRBV21-1 and TRBJ1-5; TRBD1, the table's D call, was not compared with the DNA. TRBV21-1 is assigned pseudogene status. This CDR3 has 13 residues.

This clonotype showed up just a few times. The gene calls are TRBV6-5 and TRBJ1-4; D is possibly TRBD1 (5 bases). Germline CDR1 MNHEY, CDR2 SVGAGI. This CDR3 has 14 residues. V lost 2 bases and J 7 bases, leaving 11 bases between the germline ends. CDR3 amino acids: CASSYRTTIEKLFF. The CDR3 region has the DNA TGTGCCAGCAGTTACCGGACAACCATTGAAAAACTGTTTTTT.

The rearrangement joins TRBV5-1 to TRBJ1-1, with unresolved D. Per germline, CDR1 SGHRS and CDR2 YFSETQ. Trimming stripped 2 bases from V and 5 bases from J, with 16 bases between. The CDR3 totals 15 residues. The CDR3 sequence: CASSFPVEAGTEAFF. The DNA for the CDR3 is TGCGCCAGCAGCTTTCCGGTAGAGGCTGGGACTGAAGCTTTCTTT.

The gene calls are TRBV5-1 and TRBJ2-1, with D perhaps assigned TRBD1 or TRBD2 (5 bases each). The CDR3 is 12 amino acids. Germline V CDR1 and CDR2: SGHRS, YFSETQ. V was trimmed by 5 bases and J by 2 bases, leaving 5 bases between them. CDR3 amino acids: CASRGAYNEQFF. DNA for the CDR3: TGCGCCAGCAGGGGGGCCTACAATGAGCAGTTCTTC.